This TCR beta chain was found in a study of blood T cell repertoires in COVID-19. The ends were cut back, 3 bases at V and 9 bases at J, with 18 bases in the middle. This CDR3 has 15 amino acids. Germline CDR1 is MDHEN and CDR2 is SYDVKM. Some clones are missing from TCRdb's copy, which holds only in-frame ones; the method was immunoSEQ multiplex PCR. The sample lists 100,000 to 150,000 clones; more than 70% were seen once. Sequencing was done on a sample of peripheral blood. The chain recombines TRBV28 with TRBJ1-5; D not resolved. The receptor was derived from a human donor in a cohort sampled during active COVID-19. This CDR3 is CASSFILSGSGPQHF. The DNA for the CDR3 is TGTGCCAGCAGTTTCATTCTTTCGGGGTCAGGGCCCCAGCATTTT.